This T cell receptor (beta chain) was obtained from a study of molecular identifiers for immune sequencing clone quantification. TCRdb reanalysed the PCR reads using MiXCR and keeps one entry per CDR3 protein. The sample gives 250,000 to 400,000 distinct CDR3 sequences, around 21% of which show up once; 0.81% is in the top ten. This clonotype occurred many times. The CDR3 covers 15 residues. V was shortened by 0 bases and J by 3 bases, with 12 bases between the two germline ends. Germline-derived CDR1 and CDR2 are SGHDN and FVKESK. The receptor's source is a human donor in good health. Some libraries in this study had Jurkat cell RNA spiked in. The V gene is TRBV14, the J gene TRBJ2-7; perhaps TRBD1 as D (6 bases). Material for sequencing was naive CD8+ T cells from blood, with Jurkat cell RNA spiked in. Subset of the sample: FACS-sorted CD8+CD4-CCR7+CD45RA+ naive T cells. The CDR3 loop reads CASSQEAGVLYEQYF. CDR3 nucleotide sequence: TGTGCCAGCAGCCAAGAAGCAGGGGTCCTCTACGAGCAGTACTTC.